This T cell receptor (beta chain) appears in the sequencing data of a study of OX40 agonist ivuxolimab in advanced cancers. Whole-study context: Of the participants, over 30% had some prior anti-PD-1, anti-PD-L1 or anti-CTLA-4 therapy, which was allowed.

The study's findings and limits: Expanded peripheral T cells had an undetermined antigen specificity. Within 6 weeks, CD4+ and CD8+ blood T cells expanded clonally at 0.1 to 3.0 mg/kg.

As concerns this clone: Its antigen is unidentified.

The CDR3 sequence is 12 residues long. Germline CDR1 reads ENHRY; CDR2 reads SYGVKD. The V end lost 6 bases, the J end lost 5 bases, and 10 bases lay between the germline ends. Sequencing was performed with immunoSEQ multiplex PCR; in TCRdb, only in-frame clones are kept and a portion is missing. The sample has more than 50,000 clones, just over 90% seen once; the top ten hold around 12%. V gene TRBV10-3 combines with J gene TRBJ2-5; D unclear. This TCR derives from an adult with an advanced solid tumor such as melanoma, head and neck, liver or kidney cancer. The sequencing used CD4+ or CD8+ T cells sorted from blood, collected in a trial of the OX40 agonist ivuxolimab. In DNA, the CDR3 is TGTGCCATCAGCGAGAGGCGGGAGACCCAGTACTTC. Translated, it gives CAISERRETQYF.